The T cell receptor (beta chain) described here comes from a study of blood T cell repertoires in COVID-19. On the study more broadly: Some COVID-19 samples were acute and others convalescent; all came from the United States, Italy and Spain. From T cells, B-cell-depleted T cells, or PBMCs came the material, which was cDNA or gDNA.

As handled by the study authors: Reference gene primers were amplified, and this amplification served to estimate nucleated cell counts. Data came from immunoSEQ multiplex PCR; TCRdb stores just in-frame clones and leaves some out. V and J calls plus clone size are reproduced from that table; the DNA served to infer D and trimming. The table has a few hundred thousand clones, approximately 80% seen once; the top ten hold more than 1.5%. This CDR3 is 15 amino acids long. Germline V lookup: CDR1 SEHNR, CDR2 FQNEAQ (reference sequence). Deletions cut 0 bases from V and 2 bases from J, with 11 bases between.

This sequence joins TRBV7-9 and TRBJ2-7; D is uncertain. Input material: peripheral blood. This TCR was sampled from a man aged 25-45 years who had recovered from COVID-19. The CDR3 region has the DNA TGTGCCAGCAGCTTAGCGGCCCAGGCGACCTACGAGCAGTACGTC. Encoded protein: CASSLAAQATYEQYV.